The 13 T cell receptor beta chains in this list originate from one sample, sequenced in a study of glioma-infiltrating T cells. Using RNA template, CDR3s of TCR alpha and beta were amplified with iRepertoire arm-PCR. Each CDR3 protein gets one entry after TCRdb re-called the multiplex PCR reads with MiXCR. The profile shows more than 300,000 distinct CDR3 sequences, around 45% of them singletons. The sample consisted of glioma tissue, nonneoplastic brain tissue, or PBMCs (not recorded which). Every receptor here comes from a human donor with low-grade glioma or glioblastoma, undergoing nonglioma brain surgery, or in good health (not recorded which).

This clonotype was seen at least ten times. The chain links TRBV18 to TRBJ2-1, with D unclear. From germline, CDR1 is KGHSH and CDR2 LQKENI. Trimming left V 3 bases short and J 8 bases short, with 5 bases between. This CDR3 region has 11 residues. The CDR3 nucleotides are TGTGCCAGCTCACCTACGGATGAGCAGTTCTTC. Protein product: CASSPTDEQFF.

This clonotype was counted at least ten times. The V gene is TRBV28, the J gene TRBJ2-3; D perhaps matches TRBD2 (5 bases). V lost 3 bases, J lost 2 bases, and 9 bases lay in between. The germline CDR1 and CDR2 sequences are MDHEN and SYDVKM. The CDR3 spans 14 residues. The CDR3 region is CASSLYGLTDTQYF. CDR3 nucleotides: TGTGCCAGCAGTTTGTACGGACTCACAGATACGCAGTATTTT.

This clonotype was counted ten times or more. The chain is built from TRBV6-1 and TRBJ2-7; 8 bases are shared with TRBD1. Trimming at V came to 1 base and at J to 3 bases, leaving 5 bases not matched to a gene. The CDR3 consists of 15 residues. Germline V gene data show CDR1 as MNHNS and CDR2 as SASEGT. The CDR3 DNA is TGTGCCAGCAGTGAAGAGGACAGGGCAGACTACGAGCAGTACTTC. Its protein product is CASSEEDRADYEQYF.

For this clonotype: An end of the junction does not agree with germline; a read error may underlie this. The rearrangement uses TRBV20-1 and TRBJ1-2; D not certain. Germline V lookup: CDR1 DFQATT, CDR2 SNEGSKA (reference sequence). CDR3 size: 13 residues. CDR3 sequence (DNA): TGCAATGCTAGAGATATATCAAACTATGGCTACACCTTC. This sequence encodes CNARDISNYGYTF.

As to this clonotype: It may be a read error: a sequence one base away is much more abundant. The V gene is TRBV27, the J gene TRBJ1-1; D call uncertain. Germline CDR1 reads MNHEY; CDR2 reads SMNVEV (reference sequence). The CDR3 runs to 13 residues. The CDR3 sequence: CASGLKGSTEAFF. The CDR3 DNA reads as TGTGCCAGCGGTTTAAAAGGGTCCACTGAAGCTTTCTTT.

The chain joins TRBV20-1 to TRBJ1-1; D might be TRBD1 (5 bases). V was trimmed by 2 bases and J by 0 bases, leaving 13 bases between them. CDR1 is DFQATT and CDR2 is SNEGSKA in the germline V gene (reference sequence). The CDR3 spans 15 residues. The CDR3 sequence: CSARTAGHMNTEAFF. CDR3 in DNA: TGCAGTGCTAGAACGGCAGGGCACATGAACACTGAAGCTTTCTTT.

The genes are TRBV28 and TRBJ2-7; D unclear. The CDR3 loop spans 16 amino acids. V lost 5 bases, J lost 0 bases, and 17 bases lay in between. The V gene's germline CDR1 is MDHEN and CDR2 SYDVKM. CDR3 bases: TGTGCCAGCAGTCCCTATGAGATTGGCCACTCCTACGAGCAGTACTTC. It yields the protein CASSPYEIGHSYEQYF.

This clonotype was recorded many times. This CDR3 reads CATSGLGNTEAFF. Here the CDR3 DNA reads TGTGCCACCAGTGGTCTTGGGAACACTGAAGCTTTCTTT. The rearrangement joins TRBV24-1 to TRBJ1-1; D is uncertain. The CDR3 has 13 amino acids. Trimming took 5 bases from V and 1 from J, leaving 7 bases between them. The germline V gene encodes CDR1 KGHDR and CDR2 SFDVKD.

The sample holds a few counts of this clonotype. The gene calls are TRBV10-3 and TRBJ2-7; maybe TRBD2 (5 bases). Deletions cut 1 base from V and 3 bases from J, with 13 bases between. The length of the CDR3 is 15 residues. The germline CDR1 and CDR2 sequences are ENHRY and SYGVKD. CDR3 nucleotides: TGTGCCATCAGTGAGTTCCAACTTGCGGGCTACGAGCAGTACTTC. It encodes CAISEFQLAGYEQYF.

This clonotype was recorded a few times. This chain connects TRBV28 to TRBJ2-7, with D possibly TRBD1 on 6 matching bases. Germline V gives CDR1 MDHEN, CDR2 SYDVKM. The CDR3 has 15 amino acids. Between the trimmed V and J ends, which lost 4 bases and 7 bases, there was a span of 20 bases. The CDR3 loop is CASSWSQGLKWEQYF. The CDR3 DNA sequence: TGTGCCAGCAGTTGGTCGCAGGGGTTAAAATGGGAGCAGTACTTC. The full variable domain, completed using reference TRBV28 and TRBJ2-7, is DVKVTQSSRYLVKRTGEKVFLECVQDMDHENMFWYRQDPGLGLRLIYFSYDVKMKEKGDIPEGYSVSREKKERFSLILESASTNQTSMYLCASSWSQGLKWEQYFGPGTRLTVT.

This clonotype was recorded a few times. The gene calls are TRBV10-3 and TRBJ1-3; D not resolved. The germline V and J ends were trimmed by 6 bases and 5 bases, with 11 bases remaining between them. Germline CDR1 is ENHRY and CDR2 is SYGVKD. The CDR3 covers 13 residues. This chain's CDR3 is CAIRARWRNTIYF. CDR3 nucleotides: TGTGCCATCAGGGCACGGTGGCGAAACACCATATATTTT.

Notes on this clonotype: A much larger clone is a single base away; this may be a read error. It is likely a read error, because the conserved phenylalanine at the end of the CDR3 is missing. V gene TRBV20-1 combines with J gene TRBJ2-5; tentative D call: TRBD2 (6 bases). The CDR3 length is 13 residues. V dropped 1 base and J dropped 2 bases, with 8 bases sitting between them. The germline V gene encodes CDR1 DFQATT and CDR2 SNEGSKA (reference sequence). CDR3 loop: CSARGRGQETQYL. Here the CDR3 DNA reads TGCAGTGCTAGAGGCCGGGGGCAAGAGACCCAGTACTTA.

The chain uses TRBV6-1 and TRBJ1-5; no clear D. Germline V CDR1 and CDR2: MNHNS, SASEGT. This CDR3 region has 12 residues. The V end was cut by 8 bases, the J end by 6 bases, with 11 bases between. In nucleotides, the CDR3 is TGTGCCAGCCCCGGACCCTCTCAGCCCCAGCATTTT. It specifies CASPGPSQPQHF.